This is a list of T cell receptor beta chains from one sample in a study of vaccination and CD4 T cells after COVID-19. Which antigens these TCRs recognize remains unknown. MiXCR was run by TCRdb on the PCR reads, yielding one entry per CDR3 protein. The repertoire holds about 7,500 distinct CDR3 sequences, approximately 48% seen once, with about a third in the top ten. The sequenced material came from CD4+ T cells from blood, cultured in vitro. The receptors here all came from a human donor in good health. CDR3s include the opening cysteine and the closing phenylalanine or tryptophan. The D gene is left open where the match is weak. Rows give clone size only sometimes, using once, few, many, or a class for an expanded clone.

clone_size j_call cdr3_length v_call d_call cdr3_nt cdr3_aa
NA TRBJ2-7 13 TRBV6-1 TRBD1 TGTGCCAGCAATGGGGACAGGGACTACGAGCAGTACTTC CASNGDRDYEQYF
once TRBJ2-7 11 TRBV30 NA TGTGCCTGGGGTTTGGTATACGAGCAGTACTTC CAWGLVYEQYF
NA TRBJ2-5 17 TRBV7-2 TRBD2 TGTGCCAGCAGCTACATAGCGGGGGGGTCCCATTTAGAGACCCAGTACTTC CASSYIAGGSHLETQYF
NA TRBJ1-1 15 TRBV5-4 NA TGTGCCAGCAGCTTGGGGATTATAGGCAAACAGAAAGCTTTCTTT CASSLGIIGKQKAFF
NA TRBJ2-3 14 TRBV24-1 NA TGTGCCACCAGTGATCCGACAGGCTCAGATACGCAGTATTTT CATSDPTGSDTQYF
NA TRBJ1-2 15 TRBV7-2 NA TGTGCCAGCAGCTTCTCCCAGGGATCTAACTATGGCTACACCTTC CASSFSQGSNYGYTF
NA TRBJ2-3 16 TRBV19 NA TGTGCCAGTAGTATAGGCCCGGGAGAAGGTAGAGATACGCAGTATTTT CASSIGPGEGRDTQYF
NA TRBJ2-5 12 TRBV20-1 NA TGCAGTGCTAGAGTACAGGAAGAGACCCAGTACTTC CSARVQEETQYF
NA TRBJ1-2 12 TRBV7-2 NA TGTGCCAGCAGCGCCGGGTTAGATGGCTACACCTTC CASSAGLDGYTF
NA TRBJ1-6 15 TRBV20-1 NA TGCAGTGCTTTTAGACGAGGGACGTATAATTCACCCCTCCACTTT CSAFRRGTYNSPLHF
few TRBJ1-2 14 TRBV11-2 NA TGTGCCAGCAGCAGCCTCAGGGTCCCTAGGGGCTACACCTTC CASSSLRVPRGYTF
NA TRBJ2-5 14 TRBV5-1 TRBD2 TGCGCCAGCAGCTTGGGGACTAGCCAAGAGACCCAGTACTTC CASSLGTSQETQYF
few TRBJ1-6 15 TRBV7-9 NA TGTGCCAGCACCCCAGGCGAGACCTATAATTCACCCCTCCACTTT CASTPGETYNSPLHF
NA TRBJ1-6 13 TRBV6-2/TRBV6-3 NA TGTGCCAGCAGTTACTCGCCTCCTTCACCCCTCCACTTT CASSYSPPSPLHF
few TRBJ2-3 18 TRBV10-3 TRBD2 TGTGCCATCAGTCTCCCGACTAGCGGGGAAACTAGCACAGATACGCAGTATTTT CAISLPTSGETSTDTQYF
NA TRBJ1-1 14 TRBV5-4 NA TGTGCCAGCAGCTTGGGGGGGGAGAACACTGAAGCTTTCTTT CASSLGGENTEAFF
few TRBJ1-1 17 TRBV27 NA TGTGCCAGCAGTCCCATGGTATTTAAAGGGGCGACCACTGAAGCTTTCTTT CASSPMVFKGATTEAFF
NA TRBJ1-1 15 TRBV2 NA TGTGCCAGCAGTGAAAGGTTAGGGGTAGGCACTGAAGCTTTCTTT CASSERLGVGTEAFF
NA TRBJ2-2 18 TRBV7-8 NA TGTGCCAGCAGCTTACCAAGGGTCGGGGGTGGTAACACCGGGGAGCTGTTTTTT CASSLPRVGGGNTGELFF
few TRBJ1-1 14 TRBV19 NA TGTGCCAGTAAGACGGATCTTTGGGGCACTGAAGCTTTCTTT CASKTDLWGTEAFF
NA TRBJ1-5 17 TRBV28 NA TGTGCCAGCAGTTTATCTTCGGGCCTTGTTGGCAATCAGCCCCAGCATTTT CASSLSSGLVGNQPQHF
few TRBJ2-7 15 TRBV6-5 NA TGTGCCAGCAGTAGCTCGACAGGAGCTACCTACGAGCAGTACTTC CASSSSTGATYEQYF
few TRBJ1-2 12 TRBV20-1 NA TGCAGTGCTAGAGGGGGTAACTATGGCTACACCTTC CSARGGNYGYTF
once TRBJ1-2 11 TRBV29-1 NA TGCAGCGTTGAAGATCCGAATGGCTACACCTTC CSVEDPNGYTF
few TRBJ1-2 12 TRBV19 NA TGTGCCAGTAGTATTTTTGAGTATGGCTACACCTTC CASSIFEYGYTF
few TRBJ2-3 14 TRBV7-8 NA TGTGCCAGCAGCTTTGGGAGTCGCACAGATACGCAGTATTTT CASSFGSRTDTQYF
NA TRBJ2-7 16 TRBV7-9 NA TGTGCCAGCAGCTTAGCCAGGGCAAAGAGCGTGAACGGGCAGTACTTC CASSLARAKSVNGQYF
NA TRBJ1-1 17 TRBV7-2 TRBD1 TGTGCCAGCAGACTCGACCGGGACAGGATTACGAACACTGAAGCTTTCTTT CASRLDRDRITNTEAFF
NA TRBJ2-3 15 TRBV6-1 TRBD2 TGTGCCAGCAGTCGCCGGGGACTATTCACAGATACGCAGTATTTT CASSRRGLFTDTQYF
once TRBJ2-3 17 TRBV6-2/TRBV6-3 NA TGTGCCAGCAGAACCTGGAGGGGGGTCTCTACTTCAGATACGCAGTATTTT CASRTWRGVSTSDTQYF
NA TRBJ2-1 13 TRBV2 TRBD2 TGTGCCAGCAGTAGCGGGGGGGCATGGGAGCAGTTCTTC CASSSGGAWEQFF
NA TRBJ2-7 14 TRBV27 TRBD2 TGTGCCAGCAGTAAGACTAGCGCTGCCTACGAGCAGTACTTC CASSKTSAAYEQYF
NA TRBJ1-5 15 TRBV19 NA TGTGCCAGTAGTGGGGAGGGGGGCAGGAATCAGCCCCAGCATTTT CASSGEGGRNQPQHF
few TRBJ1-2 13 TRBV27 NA TGTGCCAGCAGTCGGTTAGGGGTATATGGCTACACCTTC CASSRLGVYGYTF
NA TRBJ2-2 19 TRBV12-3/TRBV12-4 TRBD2 TGTGCCAGCAGTTTAAGGCGGGGGGCTCACCGATCGAACACCGGGGAGCTGTTTTTT CASSLRRGAHRSNTGELFF
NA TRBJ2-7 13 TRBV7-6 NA TGTGCCAGCAGCTTAGCGAAAGGTTACGAGCAGTACTTC CASSLAKGYEQYF
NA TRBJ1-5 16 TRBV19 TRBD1 TGTGCCAGTAGTATCCGACTTCAGGGGGGGAATCAGCCCCAGCATTTT CASSIRLQGGNQPQHF
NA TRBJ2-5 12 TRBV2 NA TGTGCCAGCTGCCTGGAAAAAGAGACCCAGTACTTC CASCLEKETQYF
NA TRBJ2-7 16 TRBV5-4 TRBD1 TGTGCCAGCAGCTTGTTAGTTCCAGGGGGCCCCTACGAGCAGTACTTC CASSLLVPGGPYEQYF
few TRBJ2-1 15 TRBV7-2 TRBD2 TGTGCCAGCAGCTTAAGCGGGGGGGCCGTCTATGAGCAGTTCTTC CASSLSGGAVYEQFF
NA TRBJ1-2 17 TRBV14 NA TGTGCCAGCAGCCGAAGTGCAGGTGAGGCCTTCTACTATGGCTACACCTTC CASSRSAGEAFYYGYTF
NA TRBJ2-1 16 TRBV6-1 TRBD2 TGTGCCAGCAGCTCAACCCCGACTAGCGCCTACAATGAGCAGTTCTTC CASSSTPTSAYNEQFF
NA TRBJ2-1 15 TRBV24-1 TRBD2 TGTGCCACCAGTGATTTTGGGCTAGCGGGCAATGAGCAGTTCTTC CATSDFGLAGNEQFF
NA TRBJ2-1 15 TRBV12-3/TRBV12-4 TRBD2 TGTGCCAGCAGCCTTACTAGCGGGAGAGTAAATGAGCAGTTCTTC CASSLTSGRVNEQFF
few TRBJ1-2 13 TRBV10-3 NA TGTGCCATCAGTGCGGGCACCCTTGAAGGCTACACCTTC CAISAGTLEGYTF
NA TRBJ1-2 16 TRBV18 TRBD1 TGTGCCAGCTCACCACCCGGGGACAGGGGGAACTATGGCTACACCTTC CASSPPGDRGNYGYTF
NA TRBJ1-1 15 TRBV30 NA TGTGCCTGGAGGTCGGGCTATGGGGCGGCCCCTGAAGCTTTCTTT CAWRSGYGAAPEAFF
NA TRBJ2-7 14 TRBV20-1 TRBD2 TGCAGTGTGGGGGGGCTAGCGGGAACTGGCGAGCAGTACTTC CSVGGLAGTGEQYF
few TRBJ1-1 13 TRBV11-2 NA TGTGCCAGCAGCTCCAGGGAGGGCACTGAAGCTTTCTTT CASSSREGTEAFF
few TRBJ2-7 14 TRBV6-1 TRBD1 TGTGCCACCATTCCTCGGACAGGGTCGGGCGAGCAGTACTTC CATIPRTGSGEQYF
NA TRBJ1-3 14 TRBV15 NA TGTGCCACCAGCAGGTCCCGCTCTGGAAACACCATATATTTT CATSRSRSGNTIYF
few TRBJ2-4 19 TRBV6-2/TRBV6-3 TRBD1 TGTGCCAGCAGTTACGAACTAGGACAGGGAACCCTAGCCAAAAACATTCAGTACTTC CASSYELGQGTLAKNIQYF
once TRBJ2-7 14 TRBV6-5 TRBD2 TGTGCCAGCAGTTACTTTTCTAGCGGGGGCATCCTGTACTTC CASSYFSSGGILYF